This TCR beta chain was found in a study of blood T cell repertoires in COVID-19. The overall study: Samples taken during acute and convalescent COVID-19 were collected in the United States, Italy and Spain. T cells, B-cell-depleted T cells, or PBMCs provided the cDNA or gDNA that served as material.

Original processing notes: Reference gene primer amplification yielded estimated nucleated cell counts. Profiled with immunoSEQ multiplex PCR; TCRdb holds only in-frame clones, not every one. The V and J calls and the clone size are those of that table, but D and trimming were determined from the DNA. The table includes around 250,000 clones, around 87% detected once. V lost 2 bases, J lost 5 bases, and 19 bases lay in between. CDR3 length equals 17 residues. The germline CDR1 and CDR2 sequences are MNHEY and SVGEGT. This TCR came from a woman aged 65 to 85 with active or convalescent COVID-19. The sample consisted of peripheral blood. The chain employs TRBV6-2 or TRBV6-3 and TRBJ1-5; D is perhaps TRBD1 (5 bases). The CDR3 nucleotides read TGTGCCAGCAGTTACGGCGCCAGGGAATTAGGAGATCAGCCCCAGCATTTT. Amino acids: CASSYGARELGDQPQHF.